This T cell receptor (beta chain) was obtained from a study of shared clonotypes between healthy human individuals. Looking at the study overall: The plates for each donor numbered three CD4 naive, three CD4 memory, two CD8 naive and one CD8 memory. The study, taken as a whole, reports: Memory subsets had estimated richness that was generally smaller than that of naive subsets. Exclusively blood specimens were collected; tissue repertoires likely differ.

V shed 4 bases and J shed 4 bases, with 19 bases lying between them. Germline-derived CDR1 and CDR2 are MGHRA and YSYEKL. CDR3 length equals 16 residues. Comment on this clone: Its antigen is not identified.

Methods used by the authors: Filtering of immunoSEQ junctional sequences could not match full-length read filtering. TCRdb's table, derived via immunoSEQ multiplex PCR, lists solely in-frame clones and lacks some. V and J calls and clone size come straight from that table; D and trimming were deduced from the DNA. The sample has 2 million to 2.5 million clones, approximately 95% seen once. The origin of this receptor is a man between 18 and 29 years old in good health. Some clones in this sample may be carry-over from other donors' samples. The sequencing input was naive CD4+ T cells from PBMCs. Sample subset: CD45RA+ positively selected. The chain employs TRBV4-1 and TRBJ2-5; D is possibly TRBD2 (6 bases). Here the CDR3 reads CASSLAVEGRLETQYF. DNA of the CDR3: TGCGCCAGCAGCCTCGCGGTGGAGGGGCGTTTAGAGACCCAGTACTTC.